The 32 T cell receptor beta chains below were found in one sample sequenced in a study of blood T cells in healthy people across ages. Together with a sample-barcoded 5' primer, a J-beta primer mix was included in a second PCR lasting roughly 6 to 12 cycles. TCRdb re-derived calls from the 5' RACE reads in MiXCR, one entry per CDR3 protein. This sample has around 1,500,000 distinct CDR3 sequences, with 42% found just once. The specimen was blood. These receptors were taken from a woman aged 18-30 years in good health.

On this clonotype itself: One junction end disagrees with the germline gene, perhaps due to a read error. The genes are TRBV7-3 and TRBJ1-2; weak D call: TRBD1 (5 bases). Germline V CDR1 and CDR2: SGHTA, FQGTGA. This CDR3 comprises 14 residues. CDR3 protein: CASGLTSQGASYTF. CDR3 bases: TGTGCCAGCGGCTTAACGTCGCAGGGAGCAAGCTACACCTTC.

This clonotype was detected many times. The gene calls are TRBV10-3 and TRBJ2-3; 9 nucleotides line up with TRBD2. Unmatched junction bases numbered 9, after V lost 6 bases and J lost 5 bases. The CDR3 runs 15 residues. Germline V gene sequence: CDR1 ENHRY, CDR2 SYGVKD. The CDR3 here is CAIRTPGLALDTQYF. The CDR3 DNA sequence: TGTGCCATCAGGACCCCGGGACTAGCCCTAGATACGCAGTATTTT.

The chain uses TRBV5-6 and TRBJ1-5, with a possible D match to TRBD1 (6 bases). The CDR3 length is 15 residues. The germline CDR1 and CDR2 sequences are SGHDT and YYEEEE. V lost 0 bases and J lost 7, with 14 bases in between. DNA of the CDR3: TGTGCCAGCAGCTTGGGGGGACACTCCAGACAGCCCCAGCATTTT. Protein sequence: CASSLGGHSRQPQHF.

This clonotype was detected a few times. The V and J genes are TRBV12-3 or TRBV12-4 and TRBJ2-1; D is undetermined. Trimming removed 1 base from V and 2 bases from J, with 9 bases in between. The CDR3 is 15 amino acids. CDR3 sequence: CASSLEGVTYNEQFF. The CDR3 DNA reads TGTGCCAGCAGTTTAGAGGGCGTCACCTACAATGAGCAGTTCTTC.

This clonotype was seen a handful of times. The chain recombines TRBV7-9 with TRBJ2-3; D may be TRBD2 (6 bases). Germline CDR1 is SEHNR and CDR2 is FQNEAQ (reference sequence). The CDR3 is 15 amino acids. Trimming cost V 4 bases and J 8 bases, with 19 bases left between them. The CDR3 DNA follows: TGTGCCAGCAGCTCAACTCCGGGAGTAGGGCTTACGCAGTATTTT. It encodes CASSSTPGVGLTQYF.

The chain joins TRBV5-1 to TRBJ2-1, with TRBD2 identical over 9 bases. J was trimmed by 2 bases and V by 9 bases; bases with no gene match: 3. The CDR3 loop spans 13 amino acids. The germline CDR1 and CDR2 sequences are SGHRS and YFSETQ. The CDR3 spells CATKRGAYNEQFF. CDR3 nucleotide sequence: TGCGCCACCAAGCGGGGGGCCTACAATGAGCAGTTCTTC.

CDR3 nucleotides: TGCAGTGCTAGGCGGACTAGCGGGGAACTCTCCCCTGGGCCAAGCACAGATACGCAGTATTTT. Translation: CSARRTSGELSPGPSTDTQYF. The chain links TRBV20-1 to TRBJ2-3; 12 bases line up with TRBD2. The CDR3 is made up of 21 amino acids. V dropped 3 bases and J dropped 0; count of bases not matched to a gene: 19. Per germline, CDR1 DFQATT and CDR2 SNEGSKA (reference sequence).

The chain joins TRBV27 to TRBJ2-6; D ambiguous. With 9 bases removed from V and 4 bases from J, the gap between germline ends came to 13 bases. This CDR3 contains 14 residues. CDR1 is MNHEY, CDR2 SMNVEV, per germline (reference sequence). In DNA form, the CDR3 reads TGTGCCAGGACGTGGGTCTCCGGGGCCAACGTCCTGACTTTC. Translated: CARTWVSGANVLTF.

There are a few counts of this clonotype. CDR3 loop: CASSVDGYQPQHF. CDR3 nucleotide sequence: TGTGCCAGCAGTGTCGATGGGTATCAGCCCCAGCATTTT. V and J are TRBV12-3 or TRBV12-4 and TRBJ1-5; D is ambiguous. V was trimmed by 5 bases and J by 5 bases, leaving 10 bases between them. This CDR3 region has 13 residues.

The gene calls are TRBV6-1 and TRBJ1-2; D is unresolved. Trimming took off 8 bases at V and 1 base at J, with 11 bases between the two ends. This CDR3 has 13 amino acids. Germline-derived CDR1 and CDR2 are MNHNS and SASEGT. The CDR3 sequence is CASDPLDNYGYTF. In nucleotides, the CDR3 is TGTGCCAGCGACCCATTGGATAACTATGGCTACACCTTC.

This clonotype appeared a few times. One junction end disagrees with the germline gene, perhaps due to a read error. V and J are TRBV7-6 and TRBJ2-3; D perhaps matches TRBD2 (5 bases). This CDR3 has 16 amino acids. Per the germline V gene, CDR1 is SGHVS and CDR2 is FNYEAQ. The CDR3 protein is CASTLNVERITDTQYF. The CDR3 coding sequence is TGTGCCAGCACCTTAAATGTGGAGCGGATCACAGATACGCAGTATTTT.

Turning to this clonotype: The junction and the germline gene differ at one end; a read error may be behind it. The rearrangement joins TRBV11-2 to TRBJ2-7, with D perhaps assigned TRBD1 or TRBD2 (5 bases each). CDR1 is SGHAT, CDR2 FQNNGV, per germline. This CDR3 spans 14 amino acids. CDR3 region: CASTLGDGDYEQYF. CDR3 in DNA: TGTGCCAGCACCTTAGGGGACGGGGATTACGAGCAGTACTTC.

The V gene is TRBV20-1, the J gene TRBJ2-7; TRBD2 agrees at 7 bases. In germline, CDR1 is DFQATT, CDR2 SNEGSKA (reference sequence). The V gene end was trimmed by 0 bases and the J gene end by 4 bases; junction bases not matched to a gene: 12. This CDR3 comprises 16 residues. This chain's CDR3 is CSARDAVWGAGYEQYF. The CDR3 DNA follows: TGCAGTGCTAGAGATGCCGTTTGGGGAGCGGGGTACGAGCAGTACTTC.

V is TRBV29-1 and J is TRBJ2-1, with a weak D call TRBD2 (5 bases). V gave up 5 bases and J gave up 3 bases, with 11 bases separating them. Germline V gives CDR1 SQVTM, CDR2 ANQGSEA. The CDR3 has 13 amino acids. CDR3 protein: CSVSAVLYNEQFF. The CDR3 DNA is TGCAGCGTTTCAGCGGTACTCTACAATGAGCAGTTCTTC.

This clonotype was counted a few times. V gene TRBV27 combines with J gene TRBJ2-4; 7 bases match TRBD2. The CDR3 has 18 amino acids. Trimming removed 6 bases from V and 0 bases from J; junction bases left unmatched: 14. Germline V gene lookup returns CDR1 MNHEY and CDR2 SMNVEV (reference sequence). CDR3 protein: CASSWEFKRGLAKNIQYF. The CDR3, as DNA: TGTGCCAGCAGCTGGGAGTTTAAGCGGGGATTAGCCAAAAACATTCAGTACTTC.

CDR3 DNA: TGTGCCATCAGTGAAGGACTCACCTACGAGCAGTACTTC. Amino acids: CAISEGLTYEQYF. The V call is TRBV10-3, the J call TRBJ2-1; possible D gene TRBD2, 5 bases. With the DNA end fitting TRBJ2-7 better, the J assignment may be wrong. The V gene's germline CDR1 is ENHRY and CDR2 SYGVKD. This CDR3 has 13 amino acids.

This clonotype was observed at least ten times. V is TRBV6-1 and J is TRBJ2-5; 9 bases are a match to TRBD1. The CDR3 contains 13 residues. CDR1 MNHNS and CDR2 SASEGT come from the germline V gene. After removal of 6 bases from V and 4 bases from J, the junction contained 3 bases not matched to a gene. This CDR3 is CASRGQGRETQYF. CDR3 coding DNA: TGTGCCAGCAGGGGACAGGGACGAGAGACCCAGTACTTC.

In this sample, this clonotype turned up once. The CDR3 is CASSLAGAGTKETQYF. The CDR3 nucleotides read TGCGCCAGCAGCTTGGCCGGGGCAGGGACAAAAGAGACCCAGTACTTC. This chain links TRBV5-1 with TRBJ2-5; maybe TRBD1 (6 bases). This CDR3 contains 16 residues. V dropped 0 bases and J dropped 3 bases, with 15 bases sitting between them. The V gene's germline CDR1 is SGHRS and CDR2 YFSETQ.

Only a few counts were recorded for this clonotype. Written as DNA, the CDR3 is TGTGCCAGCAGTGAAAGCGGGGGGTTGATCAACTATGGCTACACCTTC. Translated: CASSESGGLINYGYTF. V gene TRBV25-1 combines with J gene TRBJ1-2, with a possible D match to TRBD1 (5 bases). The length of the CDR3 is 16 residues. CDR1 MGHDK and CDR2 SYGVNS come from the germline V gene. V was shortened by 2 bases and J by 2 bases, with 15 bases between the two germline ends.

This clonotype was recorded a few times. The chain links TRBV7-9 to TRBJ2-7; no clear D. There are 15 residues in the CDR3. V was shortened by 1 base and J by 0 bases, with 10 bases between the two germline ends. From germline, CDR1 is SEHNR and CDR2 FQNEAQ (reference sequence). DNA for the CDR3: TGTGCCAGCAGCTTAGTAGCCTTGAGCTCCTACGAGCAGTACTTC. As protein: CASSLVALSSYEQYF.

This sequence joins TRBV7-9 and TRBJ2-3, with a possible D match to TRBD1 (5 bases). The germline gives CDR1 SEHNR, CDR2 FQNEAQ (reference sequence). This CDR3 is 15 amino acids long. The V and J ends lost 2 bases and 3 bases respectively, with 12 bases between them. The CDR3 sequence is CASSLSSGITDTQYF. DNA of the CDR3: TGTGCCAGCAGCTTATCGTCAGGGATAACAGATACGCAGTATTTT.

The rearrangement links TRBV5-6 to TRBJ2-5, with 14 nucleotides matching TRBD2. The CDR3 covers 18 residues. Germline CDR1 reads SGHDT; CDR2 reads YYEEEE. J was trimmed by 11 bases and V by 1 base; bases with no gene match: 16. In DNA form, the CDR3 reads TGTGCCAGCAGCTTGTATAGGACTAGCGGGAGGAGCCGGCATGAGCAGTACTTC. This gives the protein CASSLYRTSGRSRHEQYF.

The chain joins TRBV2 to TRBJ1-2, with a tentative D call TRBD1 (6 bases). The CDR3 length is 15 residues. Trimming took off 2 bases at V and 4 bases at J, with 14 bases between the two ends. Germline loops: CDR1 SNHLY, CDR2 FYNNEI. The CDR3 spells CASSESGQGIYGYTF. CDR3 nucleotide sequence: TGTGCCAGCAGTGAATCTGGGCAGGGGATCTATGGCTACACCTTC.

There are a few counts of this clonotype. The J gene is TRBJ2-1, the V gene TRBV12-3 or TRBV12-4; 11 bases match TRBD2. The CDR3 loop spans 15 amino acids. The J segment lost 5 bases and the V segment lost 6 bases, leaving 6 bases of the junction unmatched. This CDR3 reads CASSPPGLADNEQFF. The CDR3, as DNA: TGTGCCAGCAGCCCTCCGGGACTAGCGGACAATGAGCAGTTCTTC.

The rearrangement uses TRBV10-3 and TRBJ1-1; 7 bases map to TRBD1. The germline CDR1 and CDR2 sequences are ENHRY and SYGVKD. With V trimmed by 2 bases and J by 7 bases, 7 bases remained unmatched. The CDR3 totals 14 residues. The CDR3 protein is CAISELSGGGEAFF. In nucleotides, the CDR3 is TGTGCCATCAGTGAGCTCTCAGGGGGTGGTGAAGCTTTCTTT.

The CDR3 DNA reads as TGCAGTGCTCCCCGGCTTGATAGGGCTACCTACGAGCAGTACTTC. This translates into CSAPRLDRATYEQYF. V is TRBV20-1 and J is TRBJ2-7; no clear D. CDR1 is DFQATT and CDR2 is SNEGSKA in the germline V gene (reference sequence). V gave up 5 bases and J gave up 2 bases, with 19 bases separating them. This CDR3 contains 15 residues.

This chain joins TRBV2 and TRBJ2-7; D may be TRBD1 (6 bases). The better agreement between TRBJ2-4 and the DNA end casts doubt on the J call. Per germline, CDR1 SNHLY and CDR2 FYNNEI. This CDR3 comprises 15 residues. DNA of the CDR3: TGTGCCAGCAGGGACTTGGGGGCTGGGCGGAACATTCAGTACTTC. This codes for CASRDLGAGRNIQYF.

The rearrangement joins TRBV10-2 to TRBJ2-3, with D perhaps matching TRBD1 (5 bases). The germline gives CDR1 WSHSY, CDR2 SAAADI. The length of the CDR3 is 14 residues. Trimming removed 4 bases at V and 2 bases at J, with 10 bases between. Here the CDR3 reads CASSAYGHTDTQYF. The CDR3 DNA is TGCGCCAGCAGTGCTTATGGACACACAGATACGCAGTATTTT.

The chain links TRBV12-3 or TRBV12-4 to TRBJ2-7, with D possibly being TRBD1 (6 bases). The V and J ends lost 4 bases and 4 bases respectively, with 20 bases between them. This CDR3 contains 16 residues. The CDR3 spells CASSSSVGVQGYEQYF. Here the CDR3 DNA reads TGTGCCAGCAGTTCGTCGGTGGGGGTACAGGGTTACGAGCAGTACTTC.

This clonotype came up a few times. J is TRBJ1-4 and V is TRBV12-3 or TRBV12-4; TRBD1 aligns across 8 bases. The CDR3 is 16 residues long. Trimming removed 5 bases from V and 1 base from J; junction bases left unmatched: 6. CDR3 protein: CASSLGQGRTNEKLFF. The CDR3 DNA sequence: TGTGCCAGCAGTCTCGGACAGGGCCGAACTAATGAAAAACTGTTTTTT.

This chain joins TRBV4-1 and TRBJ2-6; maybe TRBD1 (6 bases). V was clipped by 2 bases and J by 1 base, with 15 bases between them. Germline V gives CDR1 MGHRA, CDR2 YSYEKL. The CDR3 sequence is 18 residues long. CDR3 DNA sequence: TGCGCCAGCAGCCAACTAACAGGGCAGATTTCTGGGGCCAACGTCCTGACTTTC. Amino acids: CASSQLTGQISGANVLTF.

The J gene is TRBJ1-5, the V gene TRBV10-3, with D perhaps TRBD1 (5 bases). This CDR3 spans 15 amino acids. Trimming pared 0 bases from V and 2 bases from J, leaving 8 bases between. The germline V gene has CDR1 ENHRY and CDR2 SYGVKD. The CDR3 loop is CAISESRGGNQPQHF. CDR3 coding DNA: TGTGCCATCAGTGAGTCGAGAGGGGGCAATCAGCCCCAGCATTTT.